The 21 T cell receptor beta chains below all came from one sample that was sequenced in a study of vaccination and CD4 T cells after COVID-19. No cognate antigen is known for these TCRs. The treatment here: approximately 10-day PBMC culture with coronavirus spike peptide pools or control peptides (ViraFEST assay). The Oncomine TCR Beta short-read assay sequenced DNA from cultured CD4+ T cells. TCRdb reprocessed the PCR reads via MiXCR and lists one record per CDR3 protein. The sample has roughly 15,000 distinct CDR3 sequences; around 45% are singletons. Sequencing was performed on CD4+ T cells from blood, cultured in vitro. The receptors stem from a human donor who had recovered from COVID-19.

The V and J genes are TRBV6-1 and TRBJ1-2, with 7 nucleotides matching TRBD1. J gave up 8 bases and V 11 bases, and 11 bases lay outside the gene matches. Germline loops: CDR1 MNHNS, CDR2 SASEGT. CDR3 length equals 12 residues. CDR3 DNA: TGTGCCGTCGGGGAGGGGGCGAGGGGCTACACCTTC. This codes for CAVGEGARGYTF.

Points on this clonotype: A read error may account for a junction end that differs from germline. The chain joins TRBV27 to TRBJ2-6; a weak D match, TRBD2 (5 bases). Germline loops: CDR1 MNHEY, CDR2 SMNVEV (reference sequence). The CDR3 is made up of 16 amino acids. CDR3 sequence: CASTTGDRAGANVLTF. The CDR3, as DNA: TGCGCCAGCACCACCGGGGATAGGGCTGGGGCCAACGTCCTGACTTTC.

This clonotype has just a few counts. V usage is TRBV7-2 and J usage is TRBJ2-3; no clear D. Looked up from germline, CDR1 is SGHTA and CDR2 is FQGNSA. The CDR3 is 15 residues long. Trimming pared 5 bases from V and 3 bases from J, leaving 15 bases between. DNA of the CDR3: TGTGCCAGCAGCCCGTCTTTCCTCGAAACAGATACGCAGTATTTT. Translated: CASSPSFLETDTQYF. The full variable domain, completed using reference TRBV7-2 and TRBJ2-3, is GAGVSQSPSNKVTEKGKDVELRCDPISGHTALYWYRQSLGQGLEFLIYFQGNSAPDKSGLPSDRFSAERTGGSVSTLTIQRTQQEDSAVYLCASSPSFLETDTQYFGPGTRLTVL.

In this sample, this clonotype turned up a few times. The chain is built from TRBV19 and TRBJ1-5; a weak D match, TRBD1 (5 bases). The CDR3 has 17 amino acids. Trimming removed 2 bases from V and 2 bases from J, with 16 bases in between. The V gene's germline CDR1 is LNHDA and CDR2 SQIVND (reference sequence). For the CDR3, the DNA is TGTGCCAGTAGTATAAGGGAGTGGGGCGCCGGCAATCAGCCCCAGCATTTT. This sequence encodes CASSIREWGAGNQPQHF.

There are a few counts of this clonotype. The rearrangement uses TRBV24-1 and TRBJ1-2; no definite D call. CDR1 is KGHDR and CDR2 is SFDVKD in the germline V gene. The V end was cut by 5 bases, the J end by 7 bases, with 13 bases between. This CDR3 is 13 amino acids long. In nucleotides, the CDR3 is TGTGCCACCAGTGGGCCTGCTAGTCCTGGCTACACCTTC. This translates into CATSGPASPGYTF.

The chain combines TRBV12-3 or TRBV12-4 with TRBJ1-2, with 10 bases lining up with TRBD1. V was clipped by 6 bases and J by 6 bases; unmatched bases: 7. The CDR3 is 14 residues long. CDR3 sequence (DNA): TGTGCCAGCAGCCCCGGACAGGGGGGCGATGGCTACACCTTC. Amino acids: CASSPGQGGDGYTF.

This clonotype appeared a few times. The chain carries TRBV6-2 or TRBV6-3 and TRBJ1-5; possibly TRBD1 for D (6 bases). CDR1 and CDR2 from the germline V gene are MNHEY and SVGEGT. The V end lost 2 bases, the J end lost 3 bases, and 17 bases lay between the germline ends. The CDR3 spans 17 residues. The CDR3 here is CASSYPIGGSPNQPQHF. The CDR3 bases are TGTGCCAGCAGTTACCCAATCGGGGGCAGCCCCAATCAGCCCCAGCATTTT.

In this sample, this clonotype turned up a few times. This sequence joins TRBV7-2 and TRBJ2-5, with 7 positions matching TRBD2. The CDR3 totals 16 residues. V was pared by 5 bases and J by 2 bases, with 11 bases of the junction left unmatched. Germline-derived CDR1 and CDR2 are SGHTA and FQGNSA. CDR3 in DNA: TGTGCCAGCAGCCAGGGAAGCGGGGCCCTACAAGAGACCCAGTACTTC. Residues: CASSQGSGALQETQYF.

J is TRBJ2-3 and V is TRBV7-2; no definite D call. The CDR3 length is 15 residues. Trimming shortened V by 5 bases and J by 4 bases, and 16 bases separated the two germline ends. The germline CDR1 and CDR2 sequences are SGHTA and FQGNSA. CDR3 protein: CASSRPHLGSDTQYF. The CDR3 nucleotides read TGTGCCAGCAGCCGCCCCCACCTAGGGTCAGATACGCAGTATTTT.

The genes are TRBV6-2 or TRBV6-3 and TRBJ2-5; no reliable D call. Germline CDR1 is MNHEY and CDR2 is SVGEGT. This CDR3 has 16 residues. V gave up 6 bases and J gave up 1 base, with 18 bases separating them. CDR3: CASRMDTFRAQETQYF. CDR3 nucleotides: TGTGCCAGCAGAATGGATACATTCCGGGCCCAAGAGACCCAGTACTTC.

This clonotype has a handful of counts. V is TRBV20-1 and J is TRBJ2-3, with D possibly matching TRBD2 (7 bases). The germline V and J ends were trimmed by 1 base and 1 base, with 18 bases remaining between them. The CDR3 spans 17 residues. Germline assignment: CDR1 DFQATT and CDR2 SNEGSKA (reference sequence). The chain's CDR3 is CSARGAGAHTRTDTQYF. In nucleotides, the CDR3 is TGCAGTGCTAGAGGGGCGGGGGCCCACACCCGCACAGATACGCAGTATTTT.

This chain connects TRBV12-3 or TRBV12-4 to TRBJ2-7, with 8 bases matching TRBD1. This CDR3 has 14 amino acids. After removal of 5 bases from V and 5 bases from J, the junction contained 8 bases not matched to a gene. CDR3 amino acids: CASSLGTGVNEQYF. The CDR3 DNA reads TGTGCCAGCAGTCTCGGGACAGGCGTAAACGAGCAGTACTTC.

The rearrangement links TRBV7-2 to TRBJ2-1, with 9 bases matching TRBD1. V lost 5 bases to trimming and J lost 2 bases; unmatched junction nucleotides: 4. Germline lookup yields CDR1 SGHTA and CDR2 FQGNSA. The CDR3 runs 15 residues. CDR3 in amino acids: CASSRTGGPYNEQFF. The CDR3 DNA is TGTGCCAGCAGCCGTACAGGGGGCCCCTACAATGAGCAGTTCTTC.

The chain joins TRBV10-1 to TRBJ2-3, with 8 bases lining up with TRBD2. Germline-derived CDR1 and CDR2 are WNHNN and SYGVQD (reference sequence). The ends lost 0 bases at V and 3 bases at J; junction bases unmatched: 11. CDR3 length equals 18 residues. CDR3 coding DNA: TGCGCCAGCAGTGAGTCGAAGTTAAGAGGCGGGGGGACAGATACGCAGTATTTT. As protein: CASSESKLRGGGTDTQYF.

The chain links TRBV6-5 to TRBJ2-3; perhaps D is TRBD1 or TRBD2 (6 bases each). This CDR3 contains 16 residues. Trimming stripped 0 bases from V and 4 bases from J, with 14 bases between. The germline V gene has CDR1 MNHEY and CDR2 SVGAGI. CDR3 region: CASSYSPPGAADTQYF. Here the CDR3 DNA reads TGTGCCAGCAGTTACTCCCCCCCGGGGGCCGCAGATACGCAGTATTTT.

By share of the sample, this clonotype is medium-sized. Here the CDR3 DNA reads TGTGCCACCAGTAATCCCCGGAACACTGAAGCTTTCTTT. As protein: CATSNPRNTEAFF. The chain combines TRBV15 with TRBJ1-1; D not certain. The CDR3 extends over 13 amino acids. Between the trimmed V and J ends, which lost 6 bases and 1 base, there was a span of 9 bases. CDR1 and CDR2 from the germline V gene are LNHNV and YYDKDF (reference sequence).

V and J are TRBV5-4 and TRBJ2-1, with D possibly being TRBD2 (5 bases). The V end was cut by 2 bases, the J end by 10 bases, with 13 bases between. Per germline, CDR1 SGHNT and CDR2 YYREEE (reference sequence). This CDR3 has 13 residues. CDR3 sequence (DNA): TGTGCCAGCAGCTTAGACCTCACGGGAGAGCAGTTCTTC. Translating gives CASSLDLTGEQFF.

This clonotype was counted a few times. The chain joins TRBV20-1 to TRBJ1-2; 8 bases fit TRBD1. This CDR3 has 13 residues. Unmatched junction bases numbered 6, after V lost 5 bases and J lost 4 bases. Germline V gene data show CDR1 as DFQATT and CDR2 as SNEGSKA (reference sequence). CDR3 coding DNA: TGCAGTGCTTACGGACAGGGACTCTATGGCTACACCTTC. This gives the protein CSAYGQGLYGYTF.

The CDR3, as DNA: TGTGCCAGCAGCAACAGGGGCACCGGGGAGCTGTTTTTT. Its protein is CASSNRGTGELFF. V usage is TRBV2 and J usage is TRBJ2-2; 7 bases map to TRBD1. V trimming: 6 bases; J trimming: 4 bases; junction bases outside the gene matches: 2. Germline V gene data show CDR1 as SNHLY and CDR2 as FYNNEI. The length of the CDR3 is 13 residues.

The rearrangement links TRBV2 to TRBJ1-6; D gene unclear. The CDR3 extends over 18 amino acids. Germline V gene lookup returns CDR1 SNHLY and CDR2 FYNNEI. Trimming took 0 bases from V and 6 from J, leaving 18 bases between them. The CDR3 nucleotides read TGTGCCAGCAGTGAAGCCGCACTTGGACGGCGCCTTAATTCACCCCTCCACTTT. It yields the protein CASSEAALGRRLNSPLHF.

The chain links TRBV11-2 to TRBJ1-1, with TRBD1 identical over 9 bases. The junction had 4 bases not matched to a gene; V was cut back by 5 bases and J by 3 bases. CDR3 length equals 14 residues. Germline CDR1 and CDR2: SGHAT and FQNNGV. The CDR3 bases are TGTGCCAGCAGCCCACAGGGGGCGGACACTGAAGCTTTCTTT. Translation gives CASSPQGADTEAFF.